This T cell receptor (beta chain) is drawn from a study of T cell repertoires in cytomegalovirus infection. This clonotype was observed many times. The antigen is undetermined. With 3 bases clipped from V and 0 bases from J, the junction kept 10 bases outside the gene matches. CDR1 is LGHNT, CDR2 FRNRAP, per germline. This CDR3 is 18 amino acids long. Using its own MiXCR run on the reads, TCRdb lists one record per CDR3 protein. This sample yields hundreds of thousands of distinct CDR3 sequences, of which around 30% are seen a single time; roughly an eighth belongs to the top ten. This receptor was taken from a human donor in good health (CMV status not recorded). Some clones in this sample may be carry-over from other donors' samples. Specimen: cultured CD8+ T cells from PBMCs, collected from culture after CMV antigen stimulation. This sequence joins TRBV12-5 and TRBJ2-2; 7 bases align to TRBD1. Written as DNA, the CDR3 is TGTGCTAGTGGTTTCTTTACCGGGACAGCCGCGAACACCGGGGAGCTGTTTTTT. Amino acid sequence: CASGFFTGTAANTGELFF. Based on the CDR3 plus reference TRBV12-5 and TRBJ2-2, the full variable domain is DARVTQTPRHKVTEMGQEVTMRCQPILGHNTVFWYRQTMMQGLELLAYFRNRAPLDDSGMPKDRFSAEMPDATLATLKIQPSEPRDSAVYFCASGFFTGTAANTGELFFGEGSRLTVL.